This T cell receptor (beta chain) originates from a study of naive and memory T cell subsets. Germline lookup yields CDR1 DFQATT and CDR2 SNEGSKA (reference sequence). The CDR3 sequence is 15 residues long. V lost 3 bases and J lost 5, with 17 bases in between. Four PCR rounds used nested alpha and beta constant region primers plus the SP2 primer. Blood and skin TCR RNA was reverse transcribed with alpha and beta constant primers. One entry per CDR3 protein, called by TCRdb with MiXCR from the 5' RACE reads. The sample lists about 56,000 distinct CDR3 sequences; 7.6% were seen once. An oligonucleotide containing a UMI was ligated to the 3' end of TCR cDNA. Whole-blood samples were around 2.3 ml of peripheral blood from healthy adult volunteers. Cells were not sorted; total RNA input targeted 1 to 1000 ng. This clonotype occurred a few times.

The sequence derives from a female donor in good health. The V call is TRBV20-1, the J call TRBJ1-5, with D possibly TRBD1 on 6 matching bases. CDR3 sequence (DNA): TGCAGTGCTAGGGGGCTCGGACAGTTCTATCAGCCCCAGCATTTT. Translation: CSARGLGQFYQPQHF.